Described below is a single T cell receptor (beta chain) sequence and its context. Its cognate antigen is unknown. The sample is drawn from a study of cytomegalovirus exposure and HLA in healthy donors. General study points: The dataset shows that most TCR sequences were rare, while some public TCRs occurred in many donors.

Looked up from germline, CDR1 is LNHDA and CDR2 is SQIVND (reference sequence). The CDR3 covers 15 residues. V was pared by 7 bases and J by 4 bases, with 8 bases of the junction left unmatched. Primers for the PCR totalled 60 Vbeta and 13 Jbeta. Produced via immunoSEQ multiplex PCR; TCRdb's table is partial and in-frame only. Its table lists around 140,000 clones. Sequencing was done on a sample of PBMCs. The TCR sequence derives from a male donor in good health and CMV-seronegative. The chain links TRBV19 to TRBJ1-2, with 11 bases aligning to TRBD1. The CDR3 DNA is TGTGCCAGTAACTCAGACGGGACAGGGGGCTATGGCTACACCTTC. Its protein product is CASNSDGTGGYGYTF.